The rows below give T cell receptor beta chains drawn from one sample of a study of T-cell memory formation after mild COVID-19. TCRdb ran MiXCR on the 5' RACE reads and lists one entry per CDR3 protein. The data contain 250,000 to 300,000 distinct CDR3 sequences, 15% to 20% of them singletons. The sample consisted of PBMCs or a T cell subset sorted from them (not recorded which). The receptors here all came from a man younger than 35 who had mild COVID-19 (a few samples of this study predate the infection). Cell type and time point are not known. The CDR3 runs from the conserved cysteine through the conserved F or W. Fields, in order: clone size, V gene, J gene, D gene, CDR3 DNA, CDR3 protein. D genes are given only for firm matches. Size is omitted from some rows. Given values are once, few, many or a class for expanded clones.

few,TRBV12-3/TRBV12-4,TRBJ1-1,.,TGTGCCAGCAGTTTAGGGGCGGGGGCTTTCTTT,CASSLGAGAFF
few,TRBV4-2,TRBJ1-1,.,TGTGCCAGCAGCCAAGTTGGGTGGACTGAAGCTTTCTTT,CASSQVGWTEAFF
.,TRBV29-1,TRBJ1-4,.,TGCAGCGTGCCCGTGGCGGCGGGGGAAAAACTGTTTTTT,CSVPVAAGEKLFF
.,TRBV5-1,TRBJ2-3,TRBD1,TGCGCCAGCAGCCGCACTGGACAGGGGTTTGGTCGGGGCCCTTTAAGCACAGATACGCAGTATTTT,CASSRTGQGFGRGPLSTDTQYF
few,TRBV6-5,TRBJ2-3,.,TGTGCCAGCAGTTCTGCGGACTCAGATACGCAGTATTTT,CASSSADSDTQYF
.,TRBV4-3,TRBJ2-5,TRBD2,TGCGCCAGCAGCCAAGAGGGAAAGCGGGGGAGACAAGAGACCCAGTACTTC,CASSQEGKRGRQETQYF
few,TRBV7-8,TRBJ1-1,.,TGTGCCAGCAGCTTAGCGCGGGTGGACAGAGGGAACACTGAAGCTTTCTTT,CASSLARVDRGNTEAFF
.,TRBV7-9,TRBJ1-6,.,TGTGCCAGCAGCTTAGCCAGAAATTCACCCCTCCACTTT,CASSLARNSPLHF
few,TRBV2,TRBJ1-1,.,TGTGCCACCAGGCGACTGAACACTGAAGCTTTCTTT,CATRRLNTEAFF
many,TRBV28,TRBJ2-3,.,TGTGCCAGCAGTTTAAGTGGGTATACGCAGTATTTT,CASSLSGYTQYF
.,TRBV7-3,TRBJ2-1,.,TGTGCCAGCAGCTTAATGGGGGCCTACAATGAGCAGTTCTTC,CASSLMGAYNEQFF
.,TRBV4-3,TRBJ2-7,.,TGCGCCAGCAGCCAACTTTCCGGGGACGAGCAGTACTTC,CASSQLSGDEQYF
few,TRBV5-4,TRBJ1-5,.,TGTGCCAGCAGCTTCGGGGGGGTTGGGCCCCAGCATTTT,CASSFGGVGPQHF
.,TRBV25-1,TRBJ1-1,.,TGTGCCAGCAGTGATTCGTGGGCGAACACTGAAGCTTTCTTT,CASSDSWANTEAFF
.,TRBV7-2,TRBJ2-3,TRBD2,TGTGCCAGCAGACGGACTAGCGGAAGCACAGATACGCAGTATTTT,CASRRTSGSTDTQYF
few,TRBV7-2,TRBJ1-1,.,TGTGCCAGCAGCTCGGCACGGATGGCCACTGAAGCTTTCTTT,CASSSARMATEAFF
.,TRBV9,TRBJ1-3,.,TGTGCCAGCAGCGAGAAGATTGGACAGAACTCTGGAAACACCATATATTTT,CASSEKIGQNSGNTIYF
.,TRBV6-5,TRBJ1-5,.,TGTGCCAGCAGTTACTCTGCGGGGGAAGGCAATCAGCCCCAGCATTTT,CASSYSAGEGNQPQHF
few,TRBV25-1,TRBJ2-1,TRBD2,TGTGCCAGCAGGTCTAGCGGGGGGGCAAGGCAGTTCTTC,CASRSSGGARQFF
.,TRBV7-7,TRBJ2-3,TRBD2,TGTGCTAGCAGCTTAGGACTAGCGGGAGTTTCTAGCACAGATACGCAGTATTTT,CASSLGLAGVSSTDTQYF
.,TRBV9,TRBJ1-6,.,TGTGCCAGCAGCGCCAGACTCGATTCACCCCTCCACTTT,CASSARLDSPLHF
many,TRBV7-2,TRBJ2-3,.,TGTGCCAGCAGCGCACGACAGTTTCCTGATACGCAGTATTTT,CASSARQFPDTQYF
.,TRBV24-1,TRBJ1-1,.,TGTGCCACCAAGGTGAACACTGAAGCTTTCTTT,CATKVNTEAFF
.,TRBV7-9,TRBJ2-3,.,TGTGCCAGCAGCGCAGGGCCCTCTAGCACAGATACGCAGTATTTT,CASSAGPSSTDTQYF
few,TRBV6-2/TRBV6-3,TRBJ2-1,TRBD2,TGTGCCAGCAGCGGACTAGCGGGGGGGCTGGAGCAGTTCTTC,CASSGLAGGLEQFF
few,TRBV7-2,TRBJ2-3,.,TGTGCCAGCAGCCCCCGTCGGGGGCTGACAGATACGCAGTATTTT,CASSPRRGLTDTQYF
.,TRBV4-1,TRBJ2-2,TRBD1,TGCGCCAGCAGCCAAAAATTGGGACAGGGCCTGACCGGGGAGCTGTTTTTT,CASSQKLGQGLTGELFF
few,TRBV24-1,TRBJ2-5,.,TGTGCCACCAGCGCGCCCGGGGGTCCATCAGAGACCCAGTACTTC,CATSAPGGPSETQYF
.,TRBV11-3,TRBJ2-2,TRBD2,TGTGCCAGCAGCTCCCGGACTAGCGGGGGAGGCGGGGAGCTGTTTTTT,CASSSRTSGGGGELFF
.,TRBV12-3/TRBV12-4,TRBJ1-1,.,TGTGCCAGCAGCTCCCGGGACGACTACGGGGCTTTCTTT,CASSSRDDYGAFF
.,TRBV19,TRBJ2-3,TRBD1,TGTGCCAGTAGTTCGCCTAGGACAGGGACGCCAGATACGCAGTATTTT,CASSSPRTGTPDTQYF
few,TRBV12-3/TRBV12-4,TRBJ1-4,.,TGTGCCAGCAGAAGAAGGCAGGTCCAAGGATCGGAAAAACTGTTTTTT,CASRRRQVQGSEKLFF
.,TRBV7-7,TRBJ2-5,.,TGTGCTAGCAGCTTGGGCCCGGTGGAGACCCAGTACTTC,CASSLGPVETQYF
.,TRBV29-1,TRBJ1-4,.,TGCAGCGTTAAACTGACAGAGACTAATGAAAAACTGTTTTTT,CSVKLTETNEKLFF
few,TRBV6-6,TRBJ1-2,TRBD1,TGTGCCAGCAGTCAAATGGACAGGGGTTTTTATGGCTACACCTTC,CASSQMDRGFYGYTF
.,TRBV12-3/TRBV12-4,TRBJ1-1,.,TGTGCCAGCAGTTTAGCGCGGGTCAGGACCCCTGAAGCTTTCTTT,CASSLARVRTPEAFF
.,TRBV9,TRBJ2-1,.,TGTGCCAGCAGCGTAGAAGGGGCGTACAATGAGCAGTTCTTC,CASSVEGAYNEQFF
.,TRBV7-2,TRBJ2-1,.,TGTGCCAGCAGCCAACCCCTGGGAGTCAATGAGCAGTTCTTC,CASSQPLGVNEQFF
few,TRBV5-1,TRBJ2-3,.,TGCGCCAGCAGCCTGACGCCTCCCCCAGATACGCAGTATTTT,CASSLTPPPDTQYF
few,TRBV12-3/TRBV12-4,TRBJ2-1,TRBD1,TGTGCCAGCAGTTCCACAGGGGTCAATGAGCAGTTCTTC,CASSSTGVNEQFF
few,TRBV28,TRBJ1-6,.,TGTGCCAGCAGTGCACAGGGTTATAATTCACCCCTCCACTTT,CASSAQGYNSPLHF
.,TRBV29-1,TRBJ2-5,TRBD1,TGCAGCTCTGGACAGGGGGTAGGGGAGACCCAGTACTTC,CSSGQGVGETQYF
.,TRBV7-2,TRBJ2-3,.,TGTGCCAGCAGCTCTAATTGGGACATCACAGATACGCAGTATTTT,CASSSNWDITDTQYF
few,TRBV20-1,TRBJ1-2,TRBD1,TGCAGTGCTAGAGGAGGACAGGGGGCGGTTGGCTACACCTTC,CSARGGQGAVGYTF
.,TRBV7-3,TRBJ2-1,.,TGTGCCAGCAGCAATCCTACGGACGGAGGCCGGGAGCAGTTCTTC,CASSNPTDGGREQFF
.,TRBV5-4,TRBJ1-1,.,TGTGCCAGCAGCACACCGGGACACACGTATGAAGCTTTCTTT,CASSTPGHTYEAFF
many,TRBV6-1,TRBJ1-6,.,TGTGCCAGCAGCCCCCGGGGGAATTCACCCCTCCACTTT,CASSPRGNSPLHF
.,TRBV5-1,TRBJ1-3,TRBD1,TGCGCCAGCAGCTCGACAGGGAATCTCGGAAACACCATATATTTT,CASSSTGNLGNTIYF
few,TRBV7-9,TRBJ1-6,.,TGTGCCAGCAGCTCCGGACAAATGAGCTCCTATAATTCACCCCTCCACTTT,CASSSGQMSSYNSPLHF
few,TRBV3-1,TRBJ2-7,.,TGTGCCAGCAGCCAAGACACCTATCCTAGGGCGTCCTACGAGCAGTACTTC,CASSQDTYPRASYEQYF
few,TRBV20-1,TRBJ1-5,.,TGCAGTGCTGGACCGCTCTGGGACAATCAGCCCCAGCATTTT,CSAGPLWDNQPQHF
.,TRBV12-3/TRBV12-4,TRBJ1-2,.,TGTGCCAGCACCTTACTCAGGGGTGGCTACACCTTC,CASTLLRGGYTF